The 14 T cell receptor beta chains listed next were all sequenced from one sample in a study of shared T cell receptors in the human thymus. TCRdb keeps only in-frame clones here, not all; method: immunoSEQ multiplex PCR. The sample has 500,000 to 850,000 clones, around 87% seen once. These records were also assigned to another study, of human thymus T cells.

The sequenced material came from thymocytes. These receptors came from a boy in the first two years of life with a congenital heart defect.

The chain joins TRBV6-1 to TRBJ2-7; 7 bases map to TRBD2. The CDR3 is 17 amino acids. The V and J ends lost 4 bases and 2 bases, in that order; junction bases with no gene match: 14. Per the germline V gene, CDR1 is MNHNS and CDR2 is SASEGT. In DNA, the CDR3 is TGTGCCAGCAGTGCGGTTCCTACTGCGGGAGTAGCCTACGAGCAGTACTTC. Residues: CASSAVPTAGVAYEQYF.

The DNA for the CDR3 is TGCGCCAGCAGTGACAATGGGACTAGCGGGAGACGGTTCTACGAGCAGTACTTC. It yields the protein CASSDNGTSGRRFYEQYF. The chain is built from TRBV10-1 and TRBJ2-7; 14 bases line up with TRBD2. Germline assignment: CDR1 WNHNN and CDR2 SYGVQD (reference sequence). This CDR3 spans 18 amino acids. With 3 bases clipped from V and 3 bases from J, the junction kept 10 bases outside the gene matches.

The chain uses TRBV4-3 and TRBJ1-4; maybe TRBD1 (6 bases). Trimming took 3 bases from V and 7 from J, leaving 15 bases between them. The CDR3 consists of 15 residues. Germline-derived CDR1 and CDR2 are LGHNA and YSLEER. The CDR3: CASSQVIWGPEKLFF. The CDR3 nucleotides read TGCGCCAGCAGCCAGGTTATATGGGGGCCTGAAAAACTGTTTTTT.

This chain uses TRBV5-6 with TRBJ2-7; TRBD1 is a possible D gene (7 bases). With 0 bases removed from V and 2 bases from J, the gap between germline ends came to 24 bases. Germline CDR1 reads SGHDT; CDR2 reads YYEEEE. The CDR3 sequence is 19 residues long. In DNA, the CDR3 is TGTGCCAGCAGCTTGGCCAAAACAGGGGAGGTATTTTTAGCCTACGAGCAGTACTTC. Translated, it gives CASSLAKTGEVFLAYEQYF.

The chain joins TRBV5-6 to TRBJ1-1; perhaps TRBD1 as D (6 bases). Germline-derived CDR1 and CDR2 are SGHDT and YYEEEE. Trimming stripped 4 bases from V and 1 base from J, with 14 bases between. The CDR3 contains 15 residues. CDR3 sequence: CASSHPSGENTEAFF. The CDR3 bases are TGTGCCAGCAGCCATCCGTCAGGGGAGAACACTGAAGCTTTCTTT.

V and J are TRBV7-9 and TRBJ1-2; D remains unclear. The ends were cut back, 3 bases at V and 4 bases at J, with 9 bases in the middle. Germline V gene lookup returns CDR1 SEHNR and CDR2 FQNEAQ (reference sequence). This CDR3 has 13 amino acids. Here the CDR3 reads CASSFGPIYGYTF. CDR3 nucleotide sequence: TGTGCCAGCAGCTTTGGGCCGATCTATGGCTACACCTTC. Full variable domain (missing parts from reference TRBV7-9 and TRBJ1-2): DTGVSQNPRHKITKRGQNVTFRCDPISEHNRLYWYRQTLGQGPEFLTYFQNEAQLEKSRLLSDRFSAERPKGSFSTLEIQRTEQGDSAMYLCASSFGPIYGYTFGSGTRLTVV.

The CDR3 loop reads CASSHSGTSGGGSEQYF. The CDR3 DNA reads TGTGCCAGCAGCCATAGTGGGACTAGCGGGGGCGGCTCCGAGCAGTACTTC. The rearrangement joins TRBV11-2 to TRBJ2-7; 14 nucleotides line up with TRBD2. This CDR3 comprises 17 residues. Trimming took 5 bases from V and 6 from J; bases not matched to a gene: 12. CDR1 is SGHAT, CDR2 FQNNGV, per germline.

About this clone: The sample carries other DNA sequences with the same CDR3. The rearrangement joins TRBV4-1 to TRBJ1-2; 10 bases fit TRBD1. The V gene end was trimmed by 1 base and the J gene end by 4 bases; junction bases not matched to a gene: 0. CDR1 and CDR2 from the germline V gene are MGHRA and YSYEKL. The CDR3 is 14 amino acids. The CDR3 DNA sequence: TGCGCCAGCAGCCAAGGGGACAGGGGCTATGGCTACACCTTC. It encodes CASSQGDRGYGYTF.

Concerning this clone: Sequence at one end of the junction differs from germline and may be a read error. This chain links TRBV7-3 with TRBJ2-2; 11 bases are a match to TRBD1. The germline V gene encodes CDR1 SGHTA and CDR2 FQGTGA. This CDR3 spans 20 amino acids. This chain's CDR3 is CASSLTNESWDRGKTGELFF. CDR3 coding DNA: TGTGCCAGCAGCCTAACGAACGAGTCTTGGGACAGGGGGAAAACCGGGGAGCTGTTTTTT.

The chain is built from TRBV29-1 and TRBJ2-1; D possibly corresponds to TRBD1 (5 bases). V was pared by 6 bases and J by 9 bases, with 12 bases between. Germline loops: CDR1 SQVTM, CDR2 ANQGSEA. The CDR3 spans 11 residues. The CDR3: CSVLRDSEQFF. The CDR3 coding sequence is TGCAGCGTGCTCAGGGATAGTGAGCAGTTCTTC.

The genes are TRBV19 and TRBJ2-7; D not resolved. Germline values: CDR1 LNHDA, CDR2 SQIVND (reference sequence). The CDR3 consists of 12 residues. Trimming took 4 bases from V and 2 from J, leaving 6 bases between them. Written as DNA, the CDR3 is TGTGCCAGTAGTAGGCCAGCCTACGAGCAGTACTTC. As protein: CASSRPAYEQYF.

The gene calls are TRBV28 and TRBJ2-2; 7 bases are shared with TRBD1. Germline V gene sequence: CDR1 MDHEN, CDR2 SYDVKM. This CDR3 spans 23 amino acids. V lost 5 bases to trimming and J lost 0 bases; unmatched junction nucleotides: 27. The CDR3 sequence is CASSPIKRQGLQRRSANTGELFF. The DNA of the CDR3 is TGTGCCAGCAGTCCGATCAAGCGACAGGGTTTACAGCGGCGGTCGGCGAACACCGGGGAGCTGTTTTTT.

This chain uses TRBV4-3 with TRBJ1-2, with 11 bases matching TRBD1. The CDR3 covers 16 residues. V shed 0 bases, J shed 7 bases, and the junction held 7 bases outside the gene matches. Germline V gene sequence: CDR1 LGHNA, CDR2 YSLEER. CDR3 in amino acids: CASSQDVGQGAGGYTF. The CDR3 coding sequence is TGCGCCAGCAGCCAAGATGTAGGACAGGGGGCCGGTGGCTACACCTTC.

The rearrangement uses TRBV6-1 and TRBJ1-3, with 10 positions matching TRBD1. The CDR3 covers 14 residues. Germline loops: CDR1 MNHNS, CDR2 SASEGT. V shed 8 bases, J shed 4 bases, and the junction held 5 bases outside the gene matches. CDR3 region: CASLGQGKGNTIYF. The CDR3 DNA follows: TGTGCCAGCTTGGGACAGGGGAAAGGAAACACCATATATTTT.